This is a list of T cell receptor beta chains from one sample in a study of OX40 agonist ivuxolimab in advanced cancers. Produced via immunoSEQ multiplex PCR; TCRdb's table is partial and in-frame only. The data contain around 26,000 clones, 75% to 80% of them singletons. The sequencing used CD4+ or CD8+ T cells sorted from blood, collected in a trial of the OX40 agonist ivuxolimab. The receptor set was obtained from an adult with an advanced solid tumor such as melanoma, head and neck, liver or kidney cancer. Each CDR3 is given with its conserved first and last residue. Each record gives: V gene, D gene, J gene, clone size, CDR3 DNA, CDR3 protein. A D gene is named only where the DNA matches it firmly. Clone size, where shown, is once, few, many, or a class for clones that have expanded.

TRBV19	-	TRBJ1-1	-	TGTGCCAGTAGTGTACTAACTGAAGCTTTCTTT	CASSVLTEAFF
TRBV27	-	TRBJ2-2	-	TGTGCCAGCAGTTTAGGGGATACCACCGGGGAGCTGTTTTTT	CASSLGDTTGELFF
TRBV5-4	-	TRBJ2-7	once	TGTGCCAGCAGCCAACAGGGACGAGGCGAGCAGTACTTC	CASSQQGRGEQYF
TRBV2	-	TRBJ1-5	few	TGTGCCAGCAGTTTGGGGGACTCTACAGCAGTCCTCAATCAGCCCCAGCATTTT	CASSLGDSTAVLNQPQHF
TRBV6-4	TRBD2	TRBJ2-1	-	TGTGCCAGCAGTGATGGGACTAGCGGGGTCGATGAGCAGTTCTTC	CASSDGTSGVDEQFF
TRBV7-6	-	TRBJ2-7	-	TGTGCCAGCAGCTTAGAGGGGGTGGGCGAGCAGTACTTC	CASSLEGVGEQYF
TRBV6-5	-	TRBJ1-1	many	TGTGCCAGCAGTCTGTGGGGGAACACTGAAGCTTTCTTT	CASSLWGNTEAFF
TRBV19	-	TRBJ2-1	-	TGTGCCAGCCGTACCTCCGGGACGGAGACCTACAATGAGCAGTTCTTC	CASRTSGTETYNEQFF
TRBV28	-	TRBJ1-4	-	TGTGCCAGCAGTTCCCTAGAGGGGGGCACTGCAACTAATGAAAAACTGTTTTTT	CASSSLEGGTATNEKLFF
TRBV5-4	TRBD1	TRBJ1-2	-	TGTGCCAGCGGGAGGGGACAGGGAGGCTACACCTTC	CASGRGQGGYTF
TRBV27	TRBD1	TRBJ2-6	-	TGTGCCAGCAGTTTATCCACCGGGACAGGGTTCTCTGGGGCCAACGTCCTGACTTTC	CASSLSTGTGFSGANVLTF
TRBV4-1	TRBD1	TRBJ2-7	-	TGCGCCAGCAGCCATACAGGGGAAGAGCAGTACTTC	CASSHTGEEQYF
TRBV11-2	-	TRBJ2-5	-	TGTGCCAGCAGCTTAGATGAGGACTTCTTACTAGAGACCCAGTACTTC	CASSLDEDFLLETQYF
TRBV7-9	-	TRBJ2-1	-	TGTGCCAGCAGCTTAGGAAAAGGATATGAGCAGTTCTTC	CASSLGKGYEQFF
TRBV9	-	TRBJ1-2	-	TGTGCCAGCACCGGACCCGGGGGAGGCTACACCTTC	CASTGPGGGYTF
TRBV6-1	TRBD2	TRBJ2-2	few	TGTGCCAGCAGTGAGCTAGGACTAGCGGGGACCGGGGAGCTGTTTTTT	CASSELGLAGTGELFF
TRBV4-1	TRBD1	TRBJ1-1	few	TGCGCCAGCAGCCAAGATGTCAGGGGGGGCGTGAACACTGAAGCTTTCTTT	CASSQDVRGGVNTEAFF
TRBV15	TRBD2	TRBJ2-4	-	TGTGCCACCAGCAACCCGCGGGGGAAAAACATTCAGTACTTC	CATSNPRGKNIQYF
TRBV7-3	TRBD2	TRBJ2-1	-	TGTGCCAGCAGCTTATTGCGGGGGGGAGGTAATGAGCAGTTCTTC	CASSLLRGGGNEQFF
TRBV7-7	-	TRBJ2-1	-	TGTGCCAGCAGCCTGGGACTTGCAAATGAGCAGTTCTTC	CASSLGLANEQFF
TRBV29-1	-	TRBJ1-6	few	TGCAGCGCCCGGGACTCCGATTCACCCCTCCACTTT	CSARDSDSPLHF
TRBV2	TRBD1	TRBJ1-2	-	TGTGCCAGCAGAGAAGACGGGACAGGGCGGAAAGGCTACACCTTC	CASREDGTGRKGYTF
TRBV2	TRBD1	TRBJ1-1	-	TGTGCCAGCACGAAGGGACAGGGGAACACTGAAGCTTTCTTT	CASTKGQGNTEAFF
TRBV9	TRBD2	TRBJ2-7	-	TGTGCCAGCAGCGTAGATGAGCGGGAGGGAACCTACGAGCAGTACTTC	CASSVDEREGTYEQYF
TRBV30	-	TRBJ1-2	-	TGTGCCTGGAGTGACTTGTTGCCCCGGCATGGCTACACCTTC	CAWSDLLPRHGYTF
TRBV6-5	TRBD1	TRBJ1-1	-	TGTGCCAGCAGTTATACGACAGGGATCGGCACTGAAGCTTTCTTT	CASSYTTGIGTEAFF
TRBV9	-	TRBJ2-7	once	TGTGCCAGCAGCGCACCACAGACAGGGAGGGGATGCGAGCAGTACTTC	CASSAPQTGRGCEQYF
TRBV27	-	TRBJ2-1	-	TGTGCCAGCTCGCAAGGGGCAGGGGCCTACAATGAGCAGTTCTTC	CASSQGAGAYNEQFF
TRBV2	-	TRBJ1-6	-	TGTGCCAGCTACCCGGGGGCTAATTCACCCCTCCACTTT	CASYPGANSPLHF
TRBV5-1	TRBD1	TRBJ1-2	-	TGCGCCAGCAGCTTGGAGGGGGCAAGCTATGGCTACACCTTC	CASSLEGASYGYTF
TRBV28	TRBD2	TRBJ2-3	few	TGTGCCAGCAGTTCGGGACTAGCGGAGACGGGCACAGATACGCAGTATTTT	CASSSGLAETGTDTQYF
TRBV9	-	TRBJ2-2	-	TGTGCCAGCAGCCTCAGAGTGGGGGTCCGGGAGCTGTTTTTT	CASSLRVGVRELFF
TRBV7-6	TRBD1	TRBJ2-5	-	TGTGCCAGCAGCCCCCGGGACAGGGGCTTATACCAAGAGACCCAGTACTTC	CASSPRDRGLYQETQYF
TRBV7-9	-	TRBJ2-5	-	TGTGCCAGCAGCTTAGGGGATATGGGGATTGGTAAGACCCAGTACTTC	CASSLGDMGIGKTQYF
TRBV10-3	TRBD1	TRBJ1-2	-	TGTGCCACCTGGACAGGGCTCTATGGCTACACCTTC	CATWTGLYGYTF
TRBV5-1	TRBD1	TRBJ1-4	-	TGCGCCAGCAGCGTAGAGTGGGACAGACCAGAAAAACTGTTTTTT	CASSVEWDRPEKLFF
TRBV11-2	-	TRBJ2-3	-	TGTGCCAGCAGCTTGGGGCTGGGGGCTGTCACAGATACGCAGTATTTT	CASSLGLGAVTDTQYF
TRBV11-2	-	TRBJ2-7	-	TGTGCCAGCAGCTTGAATGGCGAGCAGTACTTC	CASSLNGEQYF
TRBV4-1	-	TRBJ1-6	-	TGCGCCAGCAGCCCGGGAACAGGGATGACCCTCCACTTT	CASSPGTGMTLHF
TRBV7-2	-	TRBJ2-7	-	TGTGCCAGCAGCCTCGGGGTGTGGGCCCGAGAAAGCGAGCAGTACTTC	CASSLGVWARESEQYF
TRBV2	-	TRBJ2-2	-	TGTGCCAGCACCGAACTAGATACCGGGGAGCTGTTTTTT	CASTELDTGELFF
TRBV29-1	-	TRBJ2-1	-	TGCAGCGTGACCTCGAGGGGGAGGCATCTGTGGAATGAGCAGTTCTTC	CSVTSRGRHLWNEQFF
TRBV5-1	-	TRBJ2-2	-	TGCGCCAGCAGCTCAAGCGGACAGACCGGGGAGCTGTTTTTT	CASSSSGQTGELFF
TRBV5-1	TRBD1	TRBJ2-5	-	TGCGCCAGCAGCCCGACACCGGGACAGCAAGAGACCCAGTACTTC	CASSPTPGQQETQYF
TRBV13	TRBD2	TRBJ2-5	-	TGTGCCAGCAAGGAGCGGGGAAACATAGAGACCCAGTACTTC	CASKERGNIETQYF
TRBV11-2	-	TRBJ2-3	-	TGTGCCAGCAGCGGGGGCGGGGACACAGATACGCAGTATTTT	CASSGGGDTDTQYF
TRBV9	-	TRBJ2-2	-	TGTGCCAGCAGCCCCCGGATCGCCGGTCTCACCGGGGAGCTGTTTTTT	CASSPRIAGLTGELFF
TRBV19	TRBD1	TRBJ2-7	medium-sized	TGTGCCAGTAGTATCTGGGGGACAGAGTCCTACGAGCAGTACTTC	CASSIWGTESYEQYF
TRBV4-1	-	TRBJ1-5	-	TGCGCCAGCAGCCAAGGGTGGACCACAGGGAACAATCAGCCCCAGCATTTT	CASSQGWTTGNNQPQHF
TRBV10-3	-	TRBJ2-1	-	TGTGCCATCAGTGACTCTGATCTCGACCCTAGAGCCTACAATGAGCAGTTCTTC	CAISDSDLDPRAYNEQFF
TRBV9	TRBD2	TRBJ2-7	-	TGTGCCAGCAGCGCGGGACTAGCGGGATTGCAGCAGTACTTC	CASSAGLAGLQQYF
TRBV9	-	TRBJ1-3	-	TGTGCCAGCAGCGCCCGAAGGTCAACCAACTCTGGAAACACCATATATTTT	CASSARRSTNSGNTIYF
TRBV27	TRBD1	TRBJ1-4	once	TGTGCCAGCAGTCGACAGGGTATAGGAGAAAAACTGTTTTTT	CASSRQGIGEKLFF
TRBV28	-	TRBJ2-7	-	TGTGCCAGCAGTGGGGGATACGAGCAGTACTTC	CASSGGYEQYF
TRBV4-3	TRBD1	TRBJ2-7	-	TGCGCCAGCAGCCAAGAAGGGACAGCACTTTACGAGCAGTACTTC	CASSQEGTALYEQYF
TRBV2	-	TRBJ2-3	-	TGTGCCAGGGCGGGACTCAGCACAGATACGCAGTATTTT	CARAGLSTDTQYF